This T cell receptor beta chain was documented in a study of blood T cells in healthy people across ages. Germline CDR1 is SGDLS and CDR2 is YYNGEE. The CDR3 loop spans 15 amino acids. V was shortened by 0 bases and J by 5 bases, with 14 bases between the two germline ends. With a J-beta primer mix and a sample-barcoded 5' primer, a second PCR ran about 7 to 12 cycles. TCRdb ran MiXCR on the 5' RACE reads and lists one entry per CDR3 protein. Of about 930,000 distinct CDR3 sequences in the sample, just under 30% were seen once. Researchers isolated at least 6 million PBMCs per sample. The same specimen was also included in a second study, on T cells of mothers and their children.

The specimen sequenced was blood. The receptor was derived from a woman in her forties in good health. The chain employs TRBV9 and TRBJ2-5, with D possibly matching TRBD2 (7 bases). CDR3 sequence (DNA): TGTGCCAGCAGCGTAGAGGGGGGGGTAGTGGAGACCCAGTACTTC. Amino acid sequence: CASSVEGGVVETQYF. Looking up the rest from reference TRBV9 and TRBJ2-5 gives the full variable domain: DSGVTQTPKHLITATGQRVTLRCSPRSGDLSVYWYQQSLDQGLQFLIQYYNGEERAKGNILERFSAQQFPDLHSELNLSSLELGDSALYFCASSVEGGVVETQYFGPGTRLLVL.